Listed below are T cell receptor beta chains from one sample, sequenced in a study of blood T cells in healthy people across ages. TCRdb re-derived calls from the 5' RACE reads in MiXCR, one entry per CDR3 protein. This table has about 1.1 million distinct CDR3 sequences, 35% to 45% appearing once. Sequencing was carried out using blood. The receptors were sampled from a man aged 18 to 29 in good health. Both conserved end residues are part of each CDR3. The order of the fields is J gene, V gene, D gene, clone size, CDR3 protein, CDR3 DNA. A D gene is named only where the DNA matches it firmly. The size field is filled for only some rows; it gives once, few, many or a size class.

J: TRBJ2-7
V: TRBV5-1
D: TRBD1
size: NA
CDR3: CASSLKTGGYYEQYF
DNA: TGCGCCAGCAGCTTGAAGACAGGGGGGTACTACGAGCAGTACTTC

J: TRBJ2-7
V: TRBV6-8
D: NA
size: NA
CDR3: CASRPRSFQASYEQYF
DNA: TGTGCCAGCAGACCCAGATCGTTCCAGGCTTCCTACGAGCAGTACTTC

J: TRBJ2-1
V: TRBV5-1
D: TRBD2
size: few
CDR3: CASSLAVTSGNEQFF
DNA: TGCGCCAGCAGCTTGGCTGTGACTAGCGGCAATGAGCAGTTCTTC

J: TRBJ2-1
V: TRBV6-2/TRBV6-3
D: NA
size: NA
CDR3: CATYKGGLSYNEQFF
DNA: TGTGCCACCTATAAAGGCGGATTATCCTACAATGAGCAGTTCTTC

J: TRBJ1-1
V: TRBV7-3
D: TRBD1
size: NA
CDR3: CANSLNRGGYTEAFF
DNA: TGCGCCAACAGCTTAAACAGGGGAGGGTACACTGAAGCTTTCTTT

J: TRBJ1-1
V: TRBV12-3/TRBV12-4
D: NA
size: NA
CDR3: CASTPLRDGEAFF
DNA: TGTGCCAGCACCCCGTTGAGGGACGGTGAAGCTTTCTTT

J: TRBJ1-1
V: TRBV27
D: NA
size: few
CDR3: CASSRGYTTEAFF
DNA: TGTGCCAGCAGTCGCGGCTATACCACTGAAGCTTTCTTT

J: TRBJ2-2
V: TRBV7-6
D: TRBD2
size: once
CDR3: CASSLLDASGAYTGELFF
DNA: TGTGCCAGCAGCCTCTTAGACGCTAGCGGGGCTTACACCGGGGAGCTGTTTTTT

J: TRBJ1-6
V: TRBV12-3/TRBV12-4
D: NA
size: NA
CDR3: CASRSQSYNSPLHF
DNA: TGTGCCAGCAGGTCCCAGTCCTATAATTCACCCCTCCACTTT

J: TRBJ2-3
V: TRBV30
D: TRBD1
size: NA
CDR3: CAWSVLGTGGDTQYF
DNA: TGTGCCTGGAGTGTTTTAGGGACAGGGGGCGATACGCAGTATTTT

J: TRBJ2-1
V: TRBV2
D: TRBD2
size: NA
CDR3: CASSEYRAGDEQFF
DNA: TGTGCCAGCAGTGAATATCGAGCGGGGGATGAGCAGTTCTTC

J: TRBJ1-5
V: TRBV7-2
D: NA
size: few
CDR3: CASSSDDNSQHF
DNA: TGTGCCAGCAGCTCCGACGACAATTCCCAGCATTTT

J: TRBJ1-5
V: TRBV12-5
D: NA
size: few
CDR3: CASGLYPGDSNQPQHF
DNA: TGTGCTAGTGGTTTGTATCCAGGGGATAGCAATCAGCCCCAGCATTTT

J: TRBJ2-3
V: TRBV20-1
D: NA
size: NA
CDR3: CSARGVVFTDTQYF
DNA: TGCAGTGCTAGGGGGGTGGTGTTCACAGATACGCAGTATTTT

J: TRBJ1-5
V: TRBV4-1
D: NA
size: NA
CDR3: CASSQDQGYVDQPQHF
DNA: TGCGCCAGCAGCCAAGATCAAGGGTATGTTGATCAACCCCAGCATTTT

J: TRBJ1-2
V: TRBV27
D: NA
size: many
CDR3: CASRRNRESYGYTF
DNA: TGTGCCAGCAGGCGCAACAGGGAGAGCTATGGCTACACCTTC

J: TRBJ1-1
V: TRBV2
D: NA
size: NA
CDR3: CASSEARLAAKSEAFF
DNA: TGTGCCAGCAGTGAAGCTCGTTTGGCGGCAAAAAGCGAAGCTTTCTTT

J: TRBJ1-3
V: TRBV20-1
D: NA
size: once
CDR3: CGARDPRALGNTIYF
DNA: TGCGGTGCTAGAGACCCTAGGGCGCTGGGAAACACCATATATTTT

J: TRBJ2-5
V: TRBV5-1
D: NA
size: NA
CDR3: CASSLSRPAQETQYF
DNA: TGCGCCAGCAGCTTGTCCCGGCCAGCCCAAGAGACCCAGTACTTC

J: TRBJ1-2
V: TRBV6-2/TRBV6-3
D: NA
size: few
CDR3: CASSYSLGSGTRYGYTF
DNA: TGTGCCAGCAGTTACTCCTTGGGGAGTGGGACCCGCTATGGCTACACCTTC

J: TRBJ1-5
V: TRBV6-2/TRBV6-3
D: NA
size: few
CDR3: CASSFPGASWPQHF
DNA: TGTGCCAGCAGTTTCCCAGGGGCTTCATGGCCCCAGCATTTT

J: TRBJ2-1
V: TRBV7-3
D: NA
size: NA
CDR3: CASSYRDFINNEQFF
DNA: TGTGCCAGCAGCTACCGGGACTTTATTAACAATGAGCAGTTCTTC

J: TRBJ2-5
V: TRBV10-3
D: TRBD1
size: NA
CDR3: CAIRAGQGSLQETQYF
DNA: TGTGCCATCAGGGCGGGACAGGGGAGTTTGCAAGAGACCCAGTACTTC

J: TRBJ1-1
V: TRBV12-3/TRBV12-4
D: NA
size: few
CDR3: CASSYRDPPPEAFF
DNA: TGTGCCAGCAGTTACAGAGACCCCCCGCCTGAAGCTTTCTTT